A single sample gave rise to the 21 T cell receptor beta chains below, sequenced in a study of STAT5B mutations in CD4+ large granular lymphocyte leukemia. Measured with immunoSEQ multiplex PCR; TCRdb has only the in-frame clones, and not every one. Altogether 20,000 to 25,000 clones are present, 60% to 80% being singletons, with the ten largest covering 4% to 5%. Sequencing input: CD4+ T cells from blood buffy coats. These receptors originate from a human donor in good health.

V gene TRBV11-2 combines with J gene TRBJ1-1; no definite D call. The V and J ends lost 1 base and 1 base respectively, with 4 bases between them. The CDR3 totals 13 residues. Germline lookup yields CDR1 SGHAT and CDR2 FQNNGV. The CDR3 DNA sequence: TGTGCCAGCAGCTTAGTTTCGAACACTGAAGCTTTCTTT. As protein: CASSLVSNTEAFF. The whole variable domain, filled in from reference TRBV11-2 and TRBJ1-1, reads EAGVAQSPRYKIIEKRQSVAFWCNPISGHATLYWYQQILGQGPKLLIQFQNNGVVDDSQLPKDRFSAERLKGVDSTLKIQPAKLEDSAVYLCASSLVSNTEAFFGQGTRLTVV.

Here the CDR3 DNA reads TGTGCCATCAGTGAAGGGGGCTTTGGTAACTATGGCTACACCTTC. It codes for CAISEGGFGNYGYTF. The rearrangement links TRBV10-3 to TRBJ1-2, with TRBD1 identical over 7 bases. The length of the CDR3 is 15 residues. CDR1 is ENHRY, CDR2 SYGVKD, per germline. Losses at the gene ends were 3 bases for V and 1 base for J; bases not matched to a gene: 5.

The chain recombines TRBV11-2 with TRBJ1-5; D is undetermined. V shed 1 base and J shed 5 bases, with 6 bases lying between them. The CDR3 covers 13 residues. Germline CDR1 SGHAT, CDR2 FQNNGV. For the CDR3, the DNA is TGTGCCAGCAGCTTAGGCCGGGATCAGCCCCAGCATTTT. Amino acid sequence: CASSLGRDQPQHF.

This clone came up once. The chain has TRBV7-8 and TRBJ2-4; maybe TRBD2 (7 bases). The ends were cut back, 0 bases at V and 0 bases at J, with 15 bases in the middle. This CDR3 region has 18 residues. CDR1 and CDR2 from the germline V gene are SGHVS and FQNEAQ. CDR3 protein: CASSLAGRGQIAKNIQYF. The CDR3 DNA reads TGTGCCAGCAGCTTAGCGGGGCGGGGGCAAATAGCCAAAAACATTCAGTACTTC.

The genes are TRBV6-1 and TRBJ2-7, with 7 nucleotides matching TRBD1. CDR3 length: 15 amino acids. Germline CDR1 and CDR2: MNHNS and SASEGT. V lost 10 bases, J lost 7 bases, and 19 bases stayed unmatched. CDR3 loop: CATQPPGRSQGEQYF. CDR3 in DNA: TGTGCCACCCAACCCCCCGGCCGGTCACAGGGGGAGCAGTACTTC.

The rearrangement uses TRBV5-6 and TRBJ2-5; D uncertain. Deletions cut 4 bases from V and 5 bases from J, with 18 bases between. Germline V lookup: CDR1 SGHDT, CDR2 YYEEEE. This CDR3 spans 15 amino acids. DNA of the CDR3: TGTGCCAGCAGCCCCCGCCACGCCAACGGGGAGACCCAGTACTTC. It is translated as CASSPRHANGETQYF. Based on the CDR3 plus reference TRBV5-6 and TRBJ2-5, the full variable domain is DAGVTQSPTHLIKTRGQQVTLRCSPKSGHDTVSWYQQALGQGPQFIFQYYEEEERQRGNFPDRFSGHQFPNYSSELNVNALLLGDSALYLCASSPRHANGETQYFGPGTRLLVL.

The rearrangement uses TRBV6-6 and TRBJ1-1; 8 nucleotides match TRBD1. This CDR3 has 13 amino acids. V lost 10 bases and J lost 5; bases outside the gene matches: 9. CDR1 and CDR2 from the germline V gene are MNHNY and SVGAGI (reference sequence). CDR3 loop: CAIRDRGWTEAFF. For the CDR3, the DNA is TGTGCCATCCGCGACAGGGGATGGACTGAAGCTTTCTTT.

Written as DNA, the CDR3 is TGTGCCAGCAGCCAAGGGGGGCGGACCAATTCACCCCTCCACTTT. This sequence encodes CASSQGGRTNSPLHF. The rearrangement uses TRBV7-9 and TRBJ1-6, with D tentatively TRBD1 (6 bases). Germline lookup yields CDR1 SEHNR and CDR2 FQNEAQ (reference sequence). Trimming cost V 5 bases and J 7 bases, with 15 bases left between them. This CDR3 has 15 residues.

The chain has TRBV4-2 and TRBJ2-1, with D uncertain. Trimming took off 4 bases at V and 7 bases at J, with 11 bases between the two ends. This CDR3 region has 13 residues. The V gene's germline CDR1 is LGHNA and CDR2 YNFKEQ. CDR3 DNA: TGTGCCAGCAGCCCCCTTTTCGCGAATGAGCAGTTCTTC. It translates to CASSPLFANEQFF.

This clone was detected only once. The J gene is TRBJ2-1, the V gene TRBV4-1, with D perhaps TRBD1 (6 bases). The V gene's germline CDR1 is MGHRA and CDR2 YSYEKL. V dropped 0 bases and J dropped 0 bases, with 21 bases sitting between them. CDR3 size: 20 residues. The CDR3 here is CASSQDAVRGRVSSYNEQFF. The CDR3 DNA reads TGCGCCAGCAGCCAAGATGCCGTCAGGGGAAGGGTGAGCTCCTACAATGAGCAGTTCTTC.

The chain recombines TRBV10-1 with TRBJ2-2, with 10 bases matching TRBD2. Trimming removed 4 bases from V and 4 bases from J; junction bases left unmatched: 3. Germline V gene lookup returns CDR1 WNHNN and CDR2 SYGVQD (reference sequence). The CDR3 spans 15 residues. The CDR3 protein is CASSVQREGTGELFF. The CDR3 nucleotides are TGCGCCAGCAGTGTCCAGCGGGAGGGCACCGGGGAGCTGTTTTTT.

The chain is built from TRBV19 and TRBJ1-2; D is uncertain. The CDR3 loop spans 11 amino acids. V dropped 7 bases and J dropped 5 bases, with 8 bases sitting between them. Germline CDR1 reads LNHDA; CDR2 reads SQIVND (reference sequence). The CDR3 bases are TGTGCCAGTACCGACCTGTATGGCTACACCTTC. This sequence encodes CASTDLYGYTF.

This chain links TRBV28 with TRBJ2-1; TRBD2 aligns across 12 bases. Losses at the gene ends were 8 bases for V and 10 bases for J; bases not matched to a gene: 3. Germline loops: CDR1 MDHEN, CDR2 SYDVKM. The CDR3 extends over 12 amino acids. The CDR3 DNA sequence: TGTGCCAGCGGCCTAGCGGGAGGGGAGCAGTTCTTC. The encoded protein is CASGLAGGEQFF. Full variable domain (rest looked up from reference TRBV28 and TRBJ2-1): DVKVTQSSRYLVKRTGEKVFLECVQDMDHENMFWYRQDPGLGLRLIYFSYDVKMKEKGDIPEGYSVSREKKERFSLILESASTNQTSMYLCASGLAGGEQFFGPGTRLTVL.

This clone appeared a single time. The DNA for the CDR3 is TGCGCCAGCAGTGAGTCATCGGCCAGGGAGCAGTTCTTC. Residues: CASSESSAREQFF. The chain employs TRBV10-1 and TRBJ2-1, with D unclear. Trimming removed 0 bases from V and 10 bases from J, with 10 bases in between. From germline, CDR1 is WNHNN and CDR2 SYGVQD (reference sequence). The CDR3 totals 13 residues.

The chain uses TRBV29-1 and TRBJ1-1, with TRBD1 matching 8 bases. The CDR3 runs to 14 residues. Per germline, CDR1 SQVTM and CDR2 ANQGSEA. Germline trimming cut 3 bases from V and 5 bases from J; bases unmatched to any gene: 8. The CDR3 nucleotides are TGCAGCGTTGACGGACAGGGAAGAGCGACTGAAGCTTTCTTT. This encodes CSVDGQGRATEAFF.

CDR3 coding DNA: TGTGCCTGGAGTGTTGAGGAGACCCAGTACTTC. The encoded protein is CAWSVEETQYF. This chain links TRBV30 with TRBJ2-5; D is undetermined. V was cut by 0 bases and J by 5 bases, with 4 bases left in between. Looked up from germline, CDR1 is GTSNPN and CDR2 is SVGIG (reference sequence). The CDR3 is 11 residues long.

This clone has a handful of counts. V is TRBV4-2 and J is TRBJ2-3; maybe TRBD2 (6 bases). Germline V CDR1 and CDR2: LGHNA, YNFKEQ. The germline V and J ends were trimmed by 4 bases and 4 bases, with 12 bases remaining between them. The CDR3 length is 14 residues. The CDR3 region is CASSPRDWADTQYF. The CDR3, as DNA: TGTGCCAGCAGCCCCCGGGACTGGGCAGATACGCAGTATTTT.

This chain links TRBV2 with TRBJ2-7, with 10 bases that match TRBD1. Germline V CDR1 and CDR2: SNHLY, FYNNEI. This CDR3 comprises 14 residues. Losses at the gene ends were 8 bases for V and 4 bases for J; bases not matched to a gene: 8. The CDR3 loop is CASRRTGGKYEQYF. The CDR3 DNA sequence: TGTGCCAGCCGTAGGACAGGGGGAAAATACGAGCAGTACTTC. Looking up the rest from reference TRBV2 and TRBJ2-7 gives the full variable domain: EPEVTQTPSHQVTQMGQEVILRCVPISNHLYFYWYRQILGQKVEFLVSFYNNEISEKSEIFDDQFSVERPDGSNFTLKIRSTKLEDSAMYFCASRRTGGKYEQYFGPGTRLTVT.

The V and J genes are TRBV28 and TRBJ2-7, with 10 bases that match TRBD2. Germline lookup yields CDR1 MDHEN and CDR2 SYDVKM. V shed 6 bases and J 4 bases; nucleotides not matched to a gene: 9. The CDR3 contains 15 residues. CDR3 in amino acids: CASSRAGGVVYEQYF. CDR3 DNA sequence: TGTGCCAGCAGCCGAGCGGGAGGGGTAGTATACGAGCAGTACTTC.

This chain connects TRBV19 to TRBJ1-2; D is possibly TRBD1 (5 bases). The CDR3 length is 14 residues. The germline CDR1 and CDR2 sequences are LNHDA and SQIVND (reference sequence). V was pared by 5 bases and J by 5 bases, with 15 bases between. The CDR3 DNA follows: TGTGCCAGTAGTCTCCGGACGGAGGGGTATGGCTACACCTTC. It codes for CASSLRTEGYGYTF. Full variable domain (rest looked up from reference TRBV19 and TRBJ1-2): DGGITQSPKYLFRKEGQNVTLSCEQNLNHDAMYWYRQDPGQGLRLIYYSQIVNDFQKGDIAEGYSVSREKKESFPLTVTSAQKNPTAFYLCASSLRTEGYGYTFGSGTRLTVV.

This clone was detected only a few times. CDR3 region: CASRTGAYTEAFF. The DNA for the CDR3 is TGTGCCAGCAGAACAGGGGCCTACACTGAAGCTTTCTTT. The rearrangement uses TRBV27 and TRBJ1-1; TRBD1 agrees at 7 bases. The CDR3 runs to 13 residues. J lost 3 bases, V lost 6 bases, and 4 bases had no gene match. Per the germline V gene, CDR1 is MNHEY and CDR2 is SMNVEV (reference sequence).